The next 2 T cell receptor beta chains were all read from a single sample in a study of blood T cell repertoires in COVID-19. Measured with immunoSEQ multiplex PCR; TCRdb has only the in-frame clones, and not every one. The table includes roughly 29,000 clones, about 85% detected once. The sequenced sample was peripheral blood. All receptors come from a woman aged 60-75 years with acute or convalescent COVID-19.

The gene calls are TRBV13 and TRBJ1-2; 9 positions agree with TRBD1. The CDR3 spans 18 residues. Germline CDR1 reads PRHDT; CDR2 reads FYEKMQ (reference sequence). After removal of 5 bases from V and 8 bases from J, the junction contained 21 bases not matched to a gene. The CDR3 sequence is CASSPDRAKDRGMSGYTF. The DNA for the CDR3 is TGTGCCAGCAGCCCGGATCGAGCTAAGGACAGGGGTATGTCGGGCTACACCTTC.

This chain uses TRBV29-1 with TRBJ2-3, with 9 bases lining up with TRBD2. V lost 3 bases to trimming and J lost 5 bases; unmatched junction nucleotides: 0. The germline V gene encodes CDR1 SQVTM and CDR2 ANQGSEA. CDR3 length: 12 residues. The CDR3 DNA reads as TGCAGCGTTGATAGCGGGGGAGATACGCAGTATTTT. Encoded protein: CSVDSGGDTQYF.